The 20 T cell receptor beta chains below were found in one sample sequenced in a study of blood T cell repertoires in COVID-19. Using immunoSEQ multiplex PCR, the repertoire was profiled, and TCRdb retains in-frame clones only, with some absent. The sample lists some 60,000 clones, about 75% seen once, with about 34% in the top ten. The sequenced sample consisted of peripheral blood. These receptors were taken from a human donor in a cohort sampled during active COVID-19.

The chain is built from TRBV19 and TRBJ1-2; D may be TRBD1 (5 bases). Trimming took off 7 bases at V and 2 bases at J, with 17 bases between the two ends. This CDR3 contains 15 residues. CDR1 LNHDA and CDR2 SQIVND come from the germline V gene (reference sequence). CDR3 loop: CASNKYGAGNYGYTF. Written as DNA, the CDR3 is TGTGCCAGTAACAAATATGGGGCAGGGAACTATGGCTACACCTTC.

This clone appeared once. V gene TRBV5-5 combines with J gene TRBJ1-5; D gene unclear. This CDR3 is built from 16 residues. The V end was cut by 0 bases, the J end by 0 bases, with 10 bases between. Germline V gene data show CDR1 as SGHKS and CDR2 as YYEKEE (reference sequence). CDR3 sequence: CASSLGESVSNQPQHF. CDR3 DNA sequence: TGTGCCAGCAGCTTGGGGGAGAGTGTTAGCAATCAGCCCCAGCATTTT.

The CDR3 DNA reads as TGTGCCAGCAGCCGGACAGGGGGCTCCTACGAGCAGTACTTC. Protein: CASSRTGGSYEQYF. This chain uses TRBV6-5 with TRBJ2-7, with TRBD1 identical over 10 bases. Germline values: CDR1 MNHEY, CDR2 SVGAGI. The CDR3 is 14 amino acids. Losses at the gene ends were 6 bases for V and 0 bases for J; bases not matched to a gene: 2.

Only one count was recorded for this clone. The gene calls are TRBV5-6 and TRBJ1-2, with 9 bases matching TRBD1. CDR3 length: 14 amino acids. Germline V gives CDR1 SGHDT, CDR2 YYEEEE. With V trimmed by 3 bases and J by 0 bases, 0 bases remained unmatched. In DNA, the CDR3 is TGTGCCAGCAGCTGGGACAGGGCTAACTATGGCTACACCTTC. This codes for CASSWDRANYGYTF.

By share, this clone ranks as medium-sized. The chain joins TRBV11-3 to TRBJ1-1; D remains ambiguous. This CDR3 has 13 amino acids. The V end lost 4 bases, the J end lost 2 bases, and 8 bases lay between the germline ends. Germline lookup yields CDR1 SGHNT and CDR2 YENEEA. The CDR3 sequence: CASSSRTNTEAFF. CDR3 sequence (DNA): TGTGCCAGCAGCTCCCGGACTAACACTGAAGCTTTCTTT.

The J gene is TRBJ1-5, the V gene TRBV18; tentatively, D is TRBD1 (6 bases). V was trimmed by 4 bases and J by 3 bases, leaving 10 bases between them. The germline gives CDR1 KGHSH, CDR2 LQKENI. This CDR3 has 14 amino acids. The CDR3 protein is CASSLGTNNQPQHF. As DNA, the CDR3 is TGTGCCAGCTCACTTGGGACAAACAATCAGCCCCAGCATTTT.

The chain uses TRBV28 and TRBJ2-7; 9 bases agree with TRBD1. Per germline, CDR1 MDHEN and CDR2 SYDVKM. The CDR3 runs to 13 residues. V lost 10 bases and J lost 3; bases outside the gene matches: 7. The CDR3 nucleotides are TGTGCCACCAGACCGGGACAGGGCTACGAGCAGTACTTC. As protein: CATRPGQGYEQYF.

V is TRBV2 and J is TRBJ2-7; D perhaps matches TRBD1 (6 bases). The V gene lost 5 bases and the J gene lost 4 bases, with 9 bases spanning the gap. The CDR3 consists of 12 residues. Germline CDR1 and CDR2: SNHLY and FYNNEI. Written as DNA, the CDR3 is TGTGCCAGCAGTACAGGGTATTACGAGCAGTACTTC. Its protein is CASSTGYYEQYF. Filled out from reference TRBV2 and TRBJ2-7, the complete variable domain reads EPEVTQTPSHQVTQMGQEVILRCVPISNHLYFYWYRQILGQKVEFLVSFYNNEISEKSEIFDDQFSVERPDGSNFTLKIRSTKLEDSAMYFCASSTGYYEQYFGPGTRLTVT.

The rearrangement joins TRBV24-1 to TRBJ2-3, with a weak D call TRBD1 (6 bases). The V end lost 6 bases, the J end lost 5 bases, and 20 bases lay between the germline ends. CDR3 length: 16 amino acids. Per germline, CDR1 KGHDR and CDR2 SFDVKD. CDR3 DNA sequence: TGTGCCACCAGTCCTGGAAACAGGGTGATTGGAGATACGCAGTATTTT. It specifies CATSPGNRVIGDTQYF.

V gene TRBV2 combines with J gene TRBJ1-5; D unclear. The CDR3 is 13 residues long. Trimming shortened V by 3 bases and J by 9 bases, and 12 bases separated the two germline ends. Germline lookup yields CDR1 SNHLY and CDR2 FYNNEI. DNA for the CDR3: TGTGCCAGCAGTGAGGGAGCAGGCAGGCCCCAGCATTTT. Translated: CASSEGAGRPQHF.

This clone was seen repeatedly, ten times or more. The gene calls are TRBV19 and TRBJ2-3, with a weak D call TRBD2 (5 bases). The CDR3 extends over 13 amino acids. With 6 bases removed from V and 6 bases from J, the gap between germline ends came to 13 bases. Per the germline V gene, CDR1 is LNHDA and CDR2 is SQIVND (reference sequence). The CDR3: CASRSGSRDTQYF. CDR3 bases: TGTGCCAGTAGAAGTGGGAGTAGGGATACGCAGTATTTT.

J is TRBJ1-6 and V is TRBV3-1 (or the pseudogene TRBV3-2), with D unresolved. The CDR3 contains 16 residues. Germline-derived CDR1 and CDR2 are LGHDT and YNNKEL (reference sequence). V lost 8 bases to trimming and J lost 8 bases, with 22 bases between them. DNA for the CDR3: TGTGCCAGCTCCATCGGTTACCTAGAGAATGATTCACCCCTCCACTTT. This encodes CASSIGYLENDSPLHF.

The chain combines TRBV14 with TRBJ2-7; 10 bases agree with TRBD1. J lost 4 bases, V lost 0 bases, and 6 bases had no gene match. CDR3 length equals 16 residues. Looked up from germline, CDR1 is SGHDN and CDR2 is FVKESK. The CDR3 nucleotides are TGTGCCAGCAGCCAAGATCTGACAGGGGGCTATTACGAGCAGTACTTC. Its translation is CASSQDLTGGYYEQYF.

V usage is TRBV7-2 and J usage is TRBJ1-1, with a possible D match to TRBD1 (6 bases). The CDR3 length is 14 residues. Trimming cost V 7 bases and J 5 bases, with 17 bases left between them. Germline V gene sequence: CDR1 SGHTA, CDR2 FQGNSA. The CDR3 protein is CASTLGGAGTEAFF. The CDR3 DNA follows: TGTGCCAGCACCCTTGGGGGGGCGGGAACTGAAGCTTTCTTT.

The chain recombines TRBV4-2 with TRBJ1-1; D is unclear. The V gene's germline CDR1 is LGHNA and CDR2 YNFKEQ. The CDR3 runs 15 residues. V was shortened by 4 bases and J by 4 bases, with 16 bases between the two germline ends. The chain's CDR3 is CASSPSLGLATEAFF. CDR3 sequence (DNA): TGTGCCAGCAGCCCCAGTTTGGGCCTAGCCACTGAAGCTTTCTTT.

The CDR3 DNA follows: TGTGCCAGCAGCCAGATGGGACAGAGAAACACCATATATTTT. It encodes CASSQMGQRNTIYF. The chain couples TRBV3-1 (or the pseudogene TRBV3-2) to TRBJ1-3, with 7 bases fitting TRBD1. V gave up 3 bases and J gave up 5 bases; unmatched junction bases: 4. The germline CDR1 and CDR2 sequences are LGHDT and YNNKEL (reference sequence). The CDR3 length is 14 residues.

The rearrangement joins TRBV30 to TRBJ2-1; 11 nucleotides line up with TRBD1. The CDR3 is 15 residues long. V lost 4 bases and J lost 7; bases outside the gene matches: 9. In germline, CDR1 is GTSNPN, CDR2 SVGIG (reference sequence). The CDR3 DNA reads TGTGCCTGGAACCCGGGACAGGGGGTCGGAAATGAGCAGTTCTTC. Amino acids: CAWNPGQGVGNEQFF.

This chain connects TRBV5-1 to TRBJ1-1; D is ambiguous. Per germline, CDR1 SGHRS and CDR2 YFSETQ. The CDR3 extends over 14 amino acids. The germline V and J ends were trimmed by 2 bases and 6 bases, with 14 bases remaining between them. The DNA for the CDR3 is TGCGCCAGCAGCTTAGAGGGTCGGGGATCTGAAGCTTTCTTT. It is translated as CASSLEGRGSEAFF.

The chain combines TRBV10-3 with TRBJ2-2; 8 nucleotides agree with TRBD2. The V gene end was trimmed by 7 bases and the J gene end by 4 bases; junction bases not matched to a gene: 2. The CDR3 contains 13 residues. Per germline, CDR1 ENHRY and CDR2 SYGVKD. The CDR3 nucleotides are TGTGCCATCACCGGGACTAGCACCGGGGAGCTGTTTTTT. This sequence encodes CAITGTSTGELFF.

This clone was seen more than once but under ten times. The rearrangement uses TRBV3-1 (or the pseudogene TRBV3-2) and TRBJ2-2; D is unclear. From germline, CDR1 is LGHDT and CDR2 YNNKEL (reference sequence). This CDR3 contains 16 residues. The V end was cut by 3 bases, the J end by 1 base, with 12 bases between. The CDR3 here is CASSHLATRNTGELFF. CDR3 sequence (DNA): TGTGCCAGCAGCCACCTGGCGACACGGAACACCGGGGAGCTGTTTTTT.